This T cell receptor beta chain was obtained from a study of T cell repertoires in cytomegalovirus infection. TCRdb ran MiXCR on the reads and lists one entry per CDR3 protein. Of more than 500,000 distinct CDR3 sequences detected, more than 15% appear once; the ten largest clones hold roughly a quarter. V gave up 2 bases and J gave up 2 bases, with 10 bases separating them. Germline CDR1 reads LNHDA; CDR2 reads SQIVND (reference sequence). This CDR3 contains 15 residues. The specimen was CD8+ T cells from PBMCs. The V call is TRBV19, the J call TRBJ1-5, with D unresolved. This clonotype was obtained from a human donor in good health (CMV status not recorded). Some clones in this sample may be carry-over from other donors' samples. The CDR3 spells CASSIRASRNQPQHF. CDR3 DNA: TGTGCCAGTAGTATACGGGCCAGTCGCAATCAGCCCCAGCATTTT.